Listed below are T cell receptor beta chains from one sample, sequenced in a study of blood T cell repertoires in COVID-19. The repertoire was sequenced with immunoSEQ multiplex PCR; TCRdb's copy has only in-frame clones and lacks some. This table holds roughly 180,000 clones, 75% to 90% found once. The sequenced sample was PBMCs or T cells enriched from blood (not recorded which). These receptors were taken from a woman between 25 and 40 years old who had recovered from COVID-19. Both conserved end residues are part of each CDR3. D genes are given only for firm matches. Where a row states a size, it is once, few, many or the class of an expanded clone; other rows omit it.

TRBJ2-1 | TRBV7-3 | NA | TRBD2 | TGTGCCAGCAGCCTCGCCCCCACTAGCGGTGAGCAGTTCTTC | CASSLAPTSGEQFF
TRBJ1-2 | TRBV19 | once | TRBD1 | TGTGCCAGTAGCAAGACAGGGGGCTACAACTATGGCTACACCTTC | CASSKTGGYNYGYTF
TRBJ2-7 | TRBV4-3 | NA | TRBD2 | TGCGCCAGCAGCTCAGGGAGGGGAGGCGGCTACGAGCAGTACTTC | CASSSGRGGGYEQYF
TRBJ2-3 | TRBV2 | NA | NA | TGTGCCAGCAGTCCTTTGAGGGGGTCATCCACAGATACGCAGTATTTT | CASSPLRGSSTDTQYF
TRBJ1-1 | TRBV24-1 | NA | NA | TGTGCCACCAGTGATTACAGGAATACTGAAGCTTTCTTT | CATSDYRNTEAFF
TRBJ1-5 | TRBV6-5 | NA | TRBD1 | TGTGCCAGACGGACAGGGTTTGGTCAGCCCCAGCATTTT | CARRTGFGQPQHF
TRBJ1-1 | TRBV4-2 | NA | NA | TGTGCCACCGGGGGGAACAGGGTATACGGAACTTTCTTT | CATGGNRVYGTFF
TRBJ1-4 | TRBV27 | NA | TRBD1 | TGTGCCAGCAGTTTATCTCGGGACAGGCCAAATGAAAAACTGTTTTTT | CASSLSRDRPNEKLFF
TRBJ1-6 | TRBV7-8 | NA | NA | TGTGCCAGCAGCTCCGACAGGCATTCGAGCTCCTATAATTCACCCCTCCACTTT | CASSSDRHSSSYNSPLHF
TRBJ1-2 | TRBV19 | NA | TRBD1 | TGTGCCAGTAGTATAAGGGACAGGGGCCGGAAAGCCTATGGCTACACCTTC | CASSIRDRGRKAYGYTF
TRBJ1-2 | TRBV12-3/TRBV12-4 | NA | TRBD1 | TGTGCCAGCAGGGGACAGGGGGATCTTGGCTACACCTTC | CASRGQGDLGYTF
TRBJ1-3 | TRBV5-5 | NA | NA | TGTGCCAGCAGCTTAGAACAGGGAGTTGGAAACACCATATATTTT | CASSLEQGVGNTIYF
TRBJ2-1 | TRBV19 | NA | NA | TGTGCCTCCAAGAGGGGGACGGAGTTATCCTACAATGAGCAGTTCTTC | CASKRGTELSYNEQFF
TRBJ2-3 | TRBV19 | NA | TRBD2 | TGTGCCAGTAGTCCGCGGAGCGGGGGCACAGATACGCAGTATTTT | CASSPRSGGTDTQYF
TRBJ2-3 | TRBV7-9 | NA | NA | TGTGCCAGCAGCTTAGCTCTGACTAGCACAGATACGCAGTATTTT | CASSLALTSTDTQYF
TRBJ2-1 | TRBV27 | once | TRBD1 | TGTGCCAGCAGTTTTGGGACGACAGGGACCTACCTTTATAGCTCCTACAATGAGCAGTTCTTC | CASSFGTTGTYLYSSYNEQFF
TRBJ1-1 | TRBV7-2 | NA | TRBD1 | TGTGCCAGCAGCCTGGGACAGCTTGCGCGCATCACTGAAGCTTTCTTT | CASSLGQLARITEAFF
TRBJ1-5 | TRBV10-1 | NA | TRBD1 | TGCGCCAGCAGTCCACGGACAGGGAATAGCAATCAGCCCCAGCATTTT | CASSPRTGNSNQPQHF
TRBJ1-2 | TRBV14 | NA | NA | TGTGCCAGCAGCCAAGCTTCCCAGGGCTGGGGCTATGGCTACACCTTC | CASSQASQGWGYGYTF
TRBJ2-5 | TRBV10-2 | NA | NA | TGCGCCAGCAGTGAGGGAGAAACGGCGGGAGAGACCCAGTACTTC | CASSEGETAGETQYF
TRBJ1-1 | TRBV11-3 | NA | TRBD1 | TGTGCCAGCAGGGACAGGGTAGGCACTGAAGCTTTCTTT | CASRDRVGTEAFF
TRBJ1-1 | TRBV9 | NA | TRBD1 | TGTGCCAGCAGCACCGGACAGGGTGGACTGAACACTGAAGCTTTCTTT | CASSTGQGGLNTEAFF
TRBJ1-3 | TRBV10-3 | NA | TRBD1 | TGTGCCATCAGACCAGGGGGATCTGGAAACACCATATATTTT | CAIRPGGSGNTIYF
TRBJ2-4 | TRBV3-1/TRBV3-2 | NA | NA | TGTGCCAGCAGCCAAGGGGGTATATCAGGACTAAAAAACATTCAGTACTTC | CASSQGGISGLKNIQYF
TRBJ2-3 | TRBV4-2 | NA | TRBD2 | TGTGCCAGCTCCACCCTAGGCGCGGGAGGGCCCCGCGCAGATACGCAGTATTTT | CASSTLGAGGPRADTQYF
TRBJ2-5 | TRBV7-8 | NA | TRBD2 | TGTGCCAGCAGCTCGGGACTAGCGGTCCAAGAGACCCAGTACTTC | CASSSGLAVQETQYF
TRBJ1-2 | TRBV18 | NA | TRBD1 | TGTGCCAGCTCACCAGACAGGGCCACTAACTATGGCTACACCTTC | CASSPDRATNYGYTF
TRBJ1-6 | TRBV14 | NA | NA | TGTGCCAGCAGCGAAGTGAAGAGTTCACCCCTCCACTTT | CASSEVKSSPLHF